This T cell receptor (beta chain) was identified in a study of CD8+ T cells in alopecia areata (dated by TCRdb to about 2018). For the wider study: The treated patients, all with moderate-to-severe alopecia areata, were enrolled in an open-label pilot trial of oral tofacitinib given at 5 to 10 mg twice daily. Patients received tofacitinib for 6 to 18 months and were then followed off drug for 6 months to check for delayed response and recurrence. To study T cell clonal expansion in alopecia areata, the researchers applied high-throughput TCRbeta sequencing to both the C3H/HeJ mouse model and human patients. In humans, TCRbeta sequencing was performed on scalp tissue and on sorted CD4+ and CD8+ peripheral blood T cells from healthy controls and from patients with patchy or totalis/universalis alopecia areata. Biopsies were taken from tofacitinib-treated patients at baseline and again at 4 and 24 weeks into treatment, and several of those patients also had a later scalp biopsy. Scalp clonality was compared across normal scalp (n=4), patchy alopecia areata scalp (n=8), and alopecia totalis/universalis scalp (n=8). RNA was obtained with the PAXgene miRNA kit for fixed scalp, the miRNeasy kit for PBMCs, and the RNeasy kit for mouse skin. TCRbeta CDR3 regions were amplified by immunoSEQ multiplex PCR with 35 Vbeta forward and 13 Jbeta reverse primers.

Per the publication, the time point label means: baseline before oral tofacitinib. Lesional scalp punch biopsies and peripheral blood were obtained from alopecia areata patients. PBMCs were separated by density centrifugation and stained for CD3, CD4 and CD8, after which CD4+ and CD8+ T cells were sorted on a FACSAria. Libraries were constructed by the immunoSEQ multiplex PCR assay. RNA was extracted from all samples and reverse transcribed into cDNA as template for TCR sequencing. SuperScript III was used for first-strand cDNA synthesis, primed with a 2:1 mix of oligo-dT and random hexamers. A synthetic immune receptor repertoire was used to assess amplification bias, and residual bias was removed computationally. The original pipeline was this. Raw reads were preprocessed to remove errors, and CDR3 was defined by IMGT conventions from the conserved cysteine to phenylalanine. To get clonality, Shannon entropy was normalized by log2 of the number of productive unique TCRs and the result was subtracted from 1. Whether each scalp clone was CD4 or CD8 was inferred by checking scalp TCRbeta sequences against the CD4 and CD8 repertoires from sorted blood. What TCRdb holds here is the immuneACCESS table cut down to in-frame rearrangements. Part of the clones is not present; checked against another copy, under half of the missing clones reflect an unresolved V gene, and the others are unexplained. From that table come the V and J calls and clone size; the DNA was used to work out D and trimming. The sample yields almost 250,000 clones; 65% to 70% were counted once. Jointly, the top ten make up 1% to 1.5% of the sample.

This clone was found a few times. The clone's antigen remains unknown. One base away there is no much larger clone; base qualities are not given. At the junction V is shortened by 5 bases and J by 6 bases; bases outside the gene matches: 13. Based on the germline V gene, the CDR1 and CDR2 sequences are SGHTA and FQGNSA. From the cysteine through the phenylalanine, the CDR3 covers 15 amino acids. The retained sequence is limited to the CDR3, 45 bases, with the frame set at the first base. The paper as a whole reports these results and caveats: Unlike mouse skin, which is dominated by gammadelta T cells, normal human skin has resident alphabeta T cells that are also sequenced, and this complicates analysis of the scalp TCR repertoire. Compared with normal scalp, lesional scalp, particularly in alopecia totalis/universalis, had higher clonality and more expanded CD8+ clones, which suggests antigenic drive. Compared with mice, TCR sequences shared between patients were less clear, possibly partly because of HLA diversity across the patient population.

This receptor chain uses TRBV7-2 and TRBJ2-7; 7 bases in the junction line up with TRBD1. The origin of this receptor is a human donor with alopecia areata. The specimen comprised CD4+ T cells sorted from blood, sampled at week 0. The DNA reads TGTGCCAGCAGCCCTGACCGGGACAGCGTTGGCGAGCAGTACTTC. The encoded protein is CASSPDRDSVGEQYF.